This paragraph reports one TCR beta chain. The target antigen is unknown. The germline V gene has CDR1 SGHRS and CDR2 YFSETQ. The CDR3 is 13 amino acids. V dropped 4 bases and J dropped 14 bases, with 19 bases sitting between them. TCR beta CDR3 sequences were amplified from RNA transcripts. The TCR CDR3 was amplified in a first-round RT-PCR using the HTBI primer set. TCRdb processed the multiplex PCR reads anew with MiXCR; each CDR3 protein has one entry. The sample contains 500,000 to 600,000 distinct CDR3 sequences, more than 45% of which appear only once. Pregnant or lactating patients were excluded, as were those with uncontrolled infection or other autoimmune disease. This entry is derived from a study of T cells in Graves' hyperthyroidism and ophthalmopathy. Findings and caveats of the study: Blood also carried most thyroid clonotypes expanded above 0.001. The model foresaw ophthalmopathy a median about 6.1 months prior to onset. Separation of ophthalmopathy from stable hyperthyroidism was achieved by a 13 V-J model.

The origin of this receptor is an adult woman with Graves' disease, either hyperthyroidism or ophthalmopathy (not recorded which). Sequencing was carried out using peripheral blood or thyroid tissue (not recorded which). The chain uses TRBV5-1 and TRBJ1-5, with a possible D match to TRBD1 (5 bases). The CDR3 DNA reads TGCGCCAGCAGCCCCGAGGGGTCAGCCTACGAGCATTTT. Translated, it gives CASSPEGSAYEHF.